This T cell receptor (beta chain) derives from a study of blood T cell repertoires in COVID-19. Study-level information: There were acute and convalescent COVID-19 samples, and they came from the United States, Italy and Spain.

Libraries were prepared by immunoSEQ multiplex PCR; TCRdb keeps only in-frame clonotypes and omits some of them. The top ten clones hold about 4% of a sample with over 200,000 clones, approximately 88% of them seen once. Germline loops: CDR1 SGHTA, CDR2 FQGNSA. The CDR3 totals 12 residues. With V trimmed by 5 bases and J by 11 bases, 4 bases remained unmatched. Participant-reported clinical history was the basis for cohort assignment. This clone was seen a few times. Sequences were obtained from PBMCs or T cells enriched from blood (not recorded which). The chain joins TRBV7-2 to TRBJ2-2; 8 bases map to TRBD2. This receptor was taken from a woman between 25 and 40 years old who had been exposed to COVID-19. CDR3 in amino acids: CASSEGLVELFF. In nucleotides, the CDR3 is TGTGCCAGCAGCGAGGGACTAGTAGAGCTGTTTTTT.